The rows below give T cell receptor beta chains drawn from one sample of a study of monozygotic twins with inflammatory bowel disease. No DNA is given; TCRdb re-called the 5' RACE reads and lists each CDR3 protein once. Recorded for this sample: 400,000 to 500,000 distinct CDR3 sequences. Material for sequencing was blood. These receptor sequences come from a human donor with ulcerative colitis or Crohn's disease, or a healthy co-twin of an affected twin (not recorded which). Both conserved end residues are part of each CDR3.

>TRBJ2-7|TRBV5-1|15
CASSLTGQSLYEQYF
>TRBJ2-7|TRBV7-2|14
CASSFRQGSYEQYF
>TRBJ2-7|TRBV20-1|12
CSARDAGTEQYF
>TRBJ1-1|TRBV5-1|16
CASSLSLRQGDTGAFF
>TRBJ2-2|TRBV7-6|15
CASSLSFGGTGELFF
>TRBJ1-5|TRBV24-1|13
CATSEARRGPQHF
>TRBJ1-6|TRBV2|16
CASFRGSSSYNSPLHF
>TRBJ2-1|TRBV5-1|16
CASSGPRGPPHNEQFF
>TRBJ1-1|TRBV9|15
CASSPDWGSWTEAFF
>TRBJ1-2|TRBV12-3/TRBV12-4|16
CASSSSDRGIKDGYTF
>TRBJ2-3|TRBV5-4|16
CASSSRTSVYTDTQYF
>TRBJ1-5|TRBV15|14
CATSNQGNNQPQHF
>TRBJ2-2|TRBV6-1|15
CASNRDGSNTGELFF
>TRBJ2-7|TRBV29-1|12
CSARTVLYEQYF
>TRBJ2-3|TRBV11-2|19
CASSAPLSAQFTSTDTQYF
>TRBJ1-5|TRBV29-1|15
CSVAFYGGGNQPQHF
>TRBJ1-4|TRBV7-2|16
CASSFGPGTGDEKLFF
>TRBJ2-7|TRBV7-4|16
CASSSHRRVASYEQYF
>TRBJ1-1|TRBV7-2|15
CASSRRREGDTEAFF
>TRBJ2-1|TRBV6-1|15
CASSPTPRHNNEQFF
>TRBJ1-2|TRBV20-1|13
CSASSGTSYGYTF
>TRBJ2-7|TRBV9|15
CASSEAGTSSYEQYF
>TRBJ2-1|TRBV2|13
CASSGNLYNEQFF
>TRBJ2-5|TRBV14|15
CASSPQGLAGETQYF
>TRBJ2-5|TRBV23-1|16
CASSPPLGLQRETQYF
>TRBJ2-1|TRBV20-1|13
CSAVLAGFNEQFF
>TRBJ2-7|TRBV6-2/TRBV6-3|15
CASRYDRGGGYEQYF
>TRBJ1-2|TRBV7-2|15
CASRAGTGEFNGYTF
>TRBJ2-2|TRBV10-3|12
CAIGMNTGELFF
>TRBJ1-1|TRBV3-1|13
CASSQDLGAEAFF
>TRBJ1-1|TRBV15|17
CATSREGRVRANTEAFF
>TRBJ1-5|TRBV10-3|14
CAISDPRTGDPQHF
>TRBJ1-4|TRBV7-7|19
CASSRNRYRGYLGLEKLFF
>TRBJ1-5|TRBV19|16
CASSTSGQGFSQPQHF
>TRBJ1-1|TRBV29-1|14
CSAERSTANTEAFF
>TRBJ2-3|TRBV10-2|13
CASIRARTDTQYF
>TRBJ2-3|TRBV20-1|16
CSATPFLGEVTDTQYF
>TRBJ1-4|TRBV7-9|15
CASSPLGFGREKLFF
>TRBJ2-3|TRBV7-2|15
CASSLEVVMGDTQYF
>TRBJ1-1|TRBV4-2|15
CASSQEHWRRSEAFF
>TRBJ2-3|TRBV7-2|14
CASSRGGPGDTQYF